This T cell receptor beta chain was sequenced during a study of blood T cell repertoires in COVID-19. Turning to the study itself: Acute-phase and convalescent COVID-19 samples originated in the United States, Italy and Spain. T cells, B-cell-depleted T cells, or PBMCs provided the cDNA or gDNA that served as material.

Source study methods: Amplification of reference gene primers provided the estimated nucleated cell counts. This table comes from immunoSEQ multiplex PCR, and its TCRdb copy is limited to in-frame clones, with some not included. Clone size and V and J calls were adopted from that table, with D and trimming inferred from the DNA. The sample includes 100,000 to 140,000 clones, about nine tenths seen only once; the top ten take approximately 6.8%. Germline loops: CDR1 LGHNA, CDR2 YSLEER. This CDR3 region has 16 residues. V shed 0 bases, J shed 3 bases, and the junction held 4 bases outside the gene matches.

Sequenced material: peripheral blood. This TCR came from a man aged 45 to 65 with active or convalescent COVID-19. The chain carries TRBV4-3 and TRBJ2-3; 9 bases align to TRBD2. The CDR3: CASSQDGTSITDTQYF. CDR3 DNA sequence: TGCGCCAGCAGCCAAGATGGGACTAGCATAACAGATACGCAGTATTTT.